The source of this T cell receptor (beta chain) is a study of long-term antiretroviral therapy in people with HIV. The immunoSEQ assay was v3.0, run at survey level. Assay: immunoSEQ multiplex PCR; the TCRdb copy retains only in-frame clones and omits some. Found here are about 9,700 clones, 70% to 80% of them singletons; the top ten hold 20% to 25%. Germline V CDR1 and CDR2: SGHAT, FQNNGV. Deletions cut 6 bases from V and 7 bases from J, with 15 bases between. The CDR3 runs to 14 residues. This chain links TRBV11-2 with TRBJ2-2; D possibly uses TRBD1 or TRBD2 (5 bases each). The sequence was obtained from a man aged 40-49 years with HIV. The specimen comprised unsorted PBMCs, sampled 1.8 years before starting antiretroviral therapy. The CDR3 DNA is TGTGCCAGCAGACTCGGGACGGTTGGCGGGGAGCTGTTTTTT. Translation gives CASRLGTVGGELFF.